Sequencing of this T cell receptor beta chain was carried out in a study of beta chain features in type 1 diabetes. Details on this clone: Its antigen remains unidentified.

Reverse transcription of all isolated RNA meant that expressed TCRB transcripts were sequenced. This table comes from immunoSEQ multiplex PCR, and its TCRdb copy is limited to in-frame clones, with some not included. Of about 140,000 clones listed, approximately 9.8% are singletons. Overall study findings and caveats: Type 1 diabetes patients had moderately but significantly shorter TCRB CDR3s in all four CD4+ subsets. Individuals with type 1 diabetes displayed fewer insertions and more deletions at VDJ junctions. It was among patients, rather than healthy donors, that naive, central memory and Treg TCRB repertoires appeared more similar.

The CDR3 extends over 16 amino acids. The germline V gene has CDR1 LNHDA and CDR2 SQIVND (reference sequence). Trimming removed 5 bases from V and 4 bases from J; junction bases left unmatched: 7. The TCR originated in a woman aged 40 to 50 in good health. The V gene is TRBV19, the J gene TRBJ2-6; 8 bases are shared with TRBD1. The specimen sequenced was central memory CD4+ T cells from blood. The CDR3 nucleotides are TGTGCCAGTAGTGCCCGACAGGGGTCAGGGGCCAACGTCCTGACTTTC. It translates to CASSARQGSGANVLTF.